This TCR beta chain is from a study of CD8+CD57+ T cells in acquired aplastic anemia. Study details: Recorded DNA amounts for sorted CD4+ and CD8+ cells had an average of roughly 3.4 ug.

Study findings and constraints: Patients versus controls showed no significant CD8+ Simpson's diversity difference. Common to patients and controls were 25 to 30 CD8+ CDR3 sequences.

This CDR3 spans 13 amino acids. The germline gives CDR1 ENHRY, CDR2 SYGVKD. Trimming took off 6 bases at V and 4 bases at J, with 12 bases between the two ends. Profiling that covered TCR beta VDJ and CDR3 relied on genomic DNA as its template. TCRdb called the reads again in MiXCR, with one record for every CDR3 protein. The sample lists around 200,000 distinct CDR3 sequences; more than 60% were seen once. Patients picked for sequencing had shown CD8+CD57+ cell expansion detected by flow cytometry. Concerning this clonotype itself: Antigen unknown.

Sequencing was done on a sample of sorted CD4+, CD8+, or CD8+CD57+ T cells (not recorded which) from PBMCs. This clonotype was sampled from a human donor with aplastic anemia. V is TRBV10-3 and J is TRBJ1-1; TRBD1 is a possible D gene (5 bases). In nucleotides, the CDR3 is TGTGCCATCAGAGACCCAGGGTTCACTGAAGCTTTCTTT. Translated, it gives CAIRDPGFTEAFF.